This T cell receptor beta chain is from a study of shared clonotypes between healthy human individuals. The CDR3 loop spans 13 amino acids. Looked up from germline, CDR1 is LNHDA and CDR2 is SQIVND (reference sequence). V was cut by 9 bases and J by 6 bases, with 18 bases left in between. Sequencing was performed with immunoSEQ multiplex PCR; in TCRdb, only in-frame clones are kept and a portion is missing. The data contain a few million clones, 85% to 95% of them singletons. This chain joins TRBV19 and TRBJ2-7, with D possibly matching TRBD1 (5 bases). This receptor was taken from a man between 18 and 35 years old in good health. Some clones in this sample may be carry-over from other donors' samples. What was sequenced was naive CD4+ T cells from PBMCs. Described subset: CD45RA+ positively selected. The CDR3 nucleotides are TGTGCCAGCAGCGAGGCAGGGTGGGCCGAGCAGTACTTC. It encodes CASSEAGWAEQYF.